The entry below gives a single T cell receptor (beta chain) sequence along with its context. Its antigen is undetermined. Specified treatment: about 20 received Ad26.COV2.S at low or high dose, single or two shots; a few received placebo; per-sample allocation not given. It was on day 63 after the first vaccine or placebo injection that samples were taken. Recruitment in Boston yielded a donor of adult age, 18-55 years. V was cut by 3 bases and J by 0 bases, with 9 bases left in between. Germline V gives CDR1 LNHDA, CDR2 SQIVND (reference sequence). This CDR3 contains 15 residues. The assay was immunoSEQ multiplex PCR, and TCRdb's table has in-frame clones only and misses some. The sample holds fewer than 900,000 clones, roughly 90% seen once. This entry is derived from a study of Ad26.COV2.S vaccination and SARS-CoV-2 variants. Study overall: Donor allocation was to the COV1001 Ad26.COV2.S trial arm.

Study observations and caveats: Vaccine and placebo recipients had similar non-spike TCR breadth. Post-vaccination breadth of spike-specific CD8+ and CD4+ T cell responses was reportedly substantial.

Specimen: peripheral blood, collected in a trial of Ad26.COV2.S vaccine versus placebo. The receptor comes from a person between 18 and 60 years old who received the Ad26.COV2.S COVID-19 vaccine or a placebo. The chain joins TRBV19 to TRBJ1-5, with D maybe TRBD1 (5 bases). In DNA, the CDR3 is TGTGCCAGTAGTATGAGGGGATATAGCAATCAGCCCCAGCATTTT. Translated: CASSMRGYSNQPQHF.